The present entry profiles one TCR beta chain with its context. What it recognizes is unknown. A read error may produce the germline difference seen at one junction end. These data belong to a study of molecular identifiers for immune sequencing clone quantification. Study information: Five portions were made in replicates from RNA of about 21,000 or 97,000 naive CD8 cells, and four underwent sequencing.

Making the bulk TCR libraries relied on previously described methods and listed TCR primers. TCRdb re-derived calls from the PCR reads in MiXCR, one entry per CDR3 protein. The sample consists of about 510,000 distinct CDR3 sequences, over 20% of them appearing once. Overall study results and limits: Reportedly, one cell's Jurkat TCR RNA was detected within one million naive CD8 cells.

Germline V gene data show CDR1 as PRHDT and CDR2 as FYEKMQ (reference sequence). The CDR3 contains 13 residues. Naive CD8 T cells were FACS-sorted by CD8+CD4-CCR7+CD45RA+ markers. The chain uses TRBV13 and TRBJ2-2; tentatively, D is TRBD2 (6 bases). The sequence was collected from a human donor in good health. Some libraries in this study had Jurkat cell RNA spiked in. Material: naive CD8+ T cells from blood, with Jurkat cell RNA spiked in. Subset given: FACS-sorted CD8+CD4-CCR7+CD45RA+ naive T cells. DNA for the CDR3: TGTGCCAGCAGGGGGACGAACACCGGGGGGCTGTTTTTT. Protein: CASRGTNTGGLFF.